These T cell receptor beta chains were read from a single sample in a study of shared clonotypes between healthy human individuals. Produced via immunoSEQ multiplex PCR; TCRdb's table is partial and in-frame only. The data hold about 2.3 million clones, with 90% to 95% observed a single time. Sequenced: naive CD4+ T cells from PBMCs. These receptors were obtained from a man between 18 and 35 years old in good health. Some clones in this sample may be carry-over from other donors' samples. Both conserved end residues are part of each CDR3. A D gene is named only where the DNA matches it firmly. Expanded clones are given a class, and other clones once, few, many or no size at all.

j_gene: TRBJ2-2
len: 16
abundance: NA
v_gene: TRBV5-1
d_gene: TRBD2
CDR3nt: TGCGCCAGCAGCTTGGTGGCTAGCGGGGTCACCGGGGAGCTGTTTTTT
CDR3aa: CASSLVASGVTGELFF

j_gene: TRBJ2-7
len: 16
abundance: once
v_gene: TRBV10-1
d_gene: TRBD2
CDR3nt: TGCGCCAGCAGTGAGTCGGGACTAGCGGGTACCTACGAGCAGTACTTC
CDR3aa: CASSESGLAGTYEQYF

j_gene: TRBJ1-3
len: 14
abundance: NA
v_gene: TRBV5-6
d_gene: NA
CDR3nt: TGTGCCAGCAGCTTACGGGTTAGAGGAAACACCATATATTTT
CDR3aa: CASSLRVRGNTIYF

j_gene: TRBJ1-1
len: 15
abundance: NA
v_gene: TRBV7-9
d_gene: TRBD1
CDR3nt: TGTGCCAGCAGCTTAGTGAAGGGGGCGGACACTGAAGCTTTCTTT
CDR3aa: CASSLVKGADTEAFF

j_gene: TRBJ2-5
len: 16
abundance: NA
v_gene: TRBV5-1
d_gene: TRBD1
CDR3nt: TGCGCCAGCAGCTCCGGGACAGGGGGCCTCCAAGAGACCCAGTACTTC
CDR3aa: CASSSGTGGLQETQYF

j_gene: TRBJ2-7
len: 14
abundance: NA
v_gene: TRBV6-5
d_gene: NA
CDR3nt: TGTGCCAGCAGTTCCTTAAAGGGAGCCTACGAGCAGTACTTC
CDR3aa: CASSSLKGAYEQYF

j_gene: TRBJ2-3
len: 15
abundance: NA
v_gene: TRBV30
d_gene: TRBD1
CDR3nt: TGTGCCTGGAGAAGAAGAGGACAGGGAACAGATACGCAGTATTTT
CDR3aa: CAWRRRGQGTDTQYF

j_gene: TRBJ1-5
len: 18
abundance: NA
v_gene: TRBV4-1
d_gene: TRBD1
CDR3nt: TGCGCCAGCAGCCAGGGGACAGCCGGATTACTGAGCAATCAGCCCCAGCATTTT
CDR3aa: CASSQGTAGLLSNQPQHF

j_gene: TRBJ2-7
len: 15
abundance: NA
v_gene: TRBV4-2
d_gene: TRBD2
CDR3nt: TGTGCCAGCAGCCAAGAGGCGGGAGAAGGCAACGAGCAGTACTTC
CDR3aa: CASSQEAGEGNEQYF

j_gene: TRBJ2-1
len: 14
abundance: NA
v_gene: TRBV6-5
d_gene: NA
CDR3nt: TGTGCCAGCAGTTACAACGGGGCTAGAAATGAGCAGTTCTTC
CDR3aa: CASSYNGARNEQFF

j_gene: TRBJ1-1
len: 11
abundance: few
v_gene: TRBV2
d_gene: NA
CDR3nt: TGTGCCAGCAGGATAGAGGGCGAAGCTTTCTTT
CDR3aa: CASRIEGEAFF

j_gene: TRBJ1-2
len: 14
abundance: NA
v_gene: TRBV11-2
d_gene: TRBD1
CDR3nt: TGTGCCAGCAGCCCCGGGACAGGGCGGCACGGCTACACCTTC
CDR3aa: CASSPGTGRHGYTF

j_gene: TRBJ1-1
len: 13
abundance: NA
v_gene: TRBV5-5
d_gene: NA
CDR3nt: TGTGCCAGCAGCTTTTATCCGGGAACTGAAGCTTTCTTT
CDR3aa: CASSFYPGTEAFF

j_gene: TRBJ1-1
len: 16
abundance: NA
v_gene: TRBV5-1
d_gene: NA
CDR3nt: TGCGCCAGCAGCTTGGCCGTCAGGGAGGCGAACACTGAAGCTTTCTTT
CDR3aa: CASSLAVREANTEAFF

j_gene: TRBJ1-1
len: 15
abundance: NA
v_gene: TRBV10-3
d_gene: NA
CDR3nt: TGTGCCATCAGAAATAGTCGGGGGGTGAACACTGAAGCTTTCTTT
CDR3aa: CAIRNSRGVNTEAFF

j_gene: TRBJ1-6
len: 14
abundance: NA
v_gene: TRBV6-5
d_gene: NA
CDR3nt: TGTGCCAGCACCCGACAGTCGTATAATTCACCCCTCCACTTT
CDR3aa: CASTRQSYNSPLHF

j_gene: TRBJ1-1
len: 14
abundance: NA
v_gene: TRBV4-2
d_gene: NA
CDR3nt: TGTGCCAGCAGCCAAGACGGGCCGAACACTGAAGCTTTCTTT
CDR3aa: CASSQDGPNTEAFF

j_gene: TRBJ2-4
len: 8
abundance: NA
v_gene: TRBV11-2
d_gene: NA
CDR3nt: TGTGCCAGCAGCCCAGCCAACTTC
CDR3aa: CASSPANF

j_gene: TRBJ2-5
len: 13
abundance: NA
v_gene: TRBV27
d_gene: NA
CDR3nt: TGTGCCAGCAGTTTATTGGGACGTGGGACCCAGTACTTC
CDR3aa: CASSLLGRGTQYF

j_gene: TRBJ2-7
len: 12
abundance: NA
v_gene: TRBV27
d_gene: NA
CDR3nt: TGTGCCAGCAGTTTAGTACTGGGGGAGCAGTACTTC
CDR3aa: CASSLVLGEQYF

j_gene: TRBJ1-2
len: 15
abundance: NA
v_gene: TRBV6-6
d_gene: NA
CDR3nt: TGTGCCAGCAGTGACGGCCCGGGGGCTGTCTATGGCTACACCTTC
CDR3aa: CASSDGPGAVYGYTF

j_gene: TRBJ2-3
len: 13
abundance: NA
v_gene: TRBV29-1
d_gene: NA
CDR3nt: TGCAGCGTTGTGTCAGGGGGCACAGATACGCAGTATTTT
CDR3aa: CSVVSGGTDTQYF

j_gene: TRBJ1-4
len: 14
abundance: NA
v_gene: TRBV29-1
d_gene: NA
CDR3nt: TGCAGCGTTAAAGAGCTGGCGACTAATGAAAAACTGTTTTTT
CDR3aa: CSVKELATNEKLFF

j_gene: TRBJ2-2
len: 13
abundance: once
v_gene: TRBV28
d_gene: NA
CDR3nt: TGTGCCAGCAGTCAACCAGGGAGCGGGGAGCTGTTTTTT
CDR3aa: CASSQPGSGELFF

j_gene: TRBJ2-3
len: 14
abundance: NA
v_gene: TRBV28
d_gene: TRBD2
CDR3nt: TGTGCCAGCAGACTAGCGGGAGCTGAAGATACGCAGTATTTT
CDR3aa: CASRLAGAEDTQYF

j_gene: TRBJ2-3
len: 17
abundance: NA
v_gene: TRBV11-2
d_gene: TRBD2
CDR3nt: TGTGCCAGCAGCTTACAGCCTAGCGGGAGAGGCACAGATACGCAGTATTTT
CDR3aa: CASSLQPSGRGTDTQYF

j_gene: TRBJ1-1
len: 13
abundance: NA
v_gene: TRBV11-2
d_gene: NA
CDR3nt: TGTGCCAGCAGCTTAGTGGTTCGCACTGAAGCTTTCTTT
CDR3aa: CASSLVVRTEAFF

j_gene: TRBJ2-1
len: 13
abundance: NA
v_gene: TRBV6-5
d_gene: NA
CDR3nt: TGTGCCAGCAGTTACCGACCCCGGAATGAGCAGTTCTTC
CDR3aa: CASSYRPRNEQFF

j_gene: TRBJ2-5
len: 14
abundance: NA
v_gene: TRBV11-2
d_gene: TRBD1
CDR3nt: TGTGCCAGCAGCTTAGGACAGGGACGGGGGACCCAGTACTTC
CDR3aa: CASSLGQGRGTQYF

j_gene: TRBJ2-7
len: 12
abundance: NA
v_gene: TRBV28
d_gene: NA
CDR3nt: TGTGCCAGCAGCAGACTCTCCTACGAGCAGTACTTC
CDR3aa: CASSRLSYEQYF

j_gene: TRBJ1-2
len: 14
abundance: NA
v_gene: TRBV10-3
d_gene: NA
CDR3nt: TGTGCCATCAGTGACCCGACAGGTTCGGATGGCTACACCTTC
CDR3aa: CAISDPTGSDGYTF

j_gene: TRBJ2-3
len: 13
abundance: NA
v_gene: TRBV19
d_gene: TRBD1
CDR3nt: TGTGCCAGTAGTACGACAGGGTCAGATACGCAGTATTTT
CDR3aa: CASSTTGSDTQYF

j_gene: TRBJ2-1
len: 9
abundance: NA
v_gene: TRBV7-9
d_gene: NA
CDR3nt: TGTGCCCGGCGGAATGAGCAGTTCTTC
CDR3aa: CARRNEQFF

j_gene: TRBJ2-5
len: 13
abundance: NA
v_gene: TRBV6-5
d_gene: NA
CDR3nt: TGTGCCAGCAGTTACCAGGGTCGAGGGACCCAGTACTTC
CDR3aa: CASSYQGRGTQYF

j_gene: TRBJ2-5
len: 15
abundance: NA
v_gene: TRBV7-3
d_gene: NA
CDR3nt: TGTGCCAGCAGCTTAATGTCTGGCTCGCAAGAGACCCAGTACTTC
CDR3aa: CASSLMSGSQETQYF

j_gene: TRBJ2-5
len: 13
abundance: NA
v_gene: TRBV28
d_gene: NA
CDR3nt: TGTGCCAGCAGTTTAGGGGGGAGTGAGACCCAGTACTTC
CDR3aa: CASSLGGSETQYF